The 19 T cell receptor beta chains listed next were all sequenced from one sample in a study of a mutant IDH1 vaccine in newly diagnosed glioma. Profiling relied on immunoSEQ multiplex PCR, and the TCRdb table lists in-frame clones only, not all of them. The table has tens of thousands of clones, approximately 86% seen once. Their antigens remain unidentified. Sample time point: week 47, end of study. Vaccination comprised doses that each held 300 ug of mutant IDH1 20-mer peptide, plus topical imiquimod. The sequencing here drew on PBMCs, taken from a glioma patient whose treatment included an IDH1 peptide vaccine. These receptors all come from a man aged 18-30 years with glioma. Some clones in this sample may be carry-over from other donors' samples.

This chain connects TRBV30 to TRBJ1-2; D perhaps matches TRBD1 (6 bases). The CDR3 loop spans 13 amino acids. Germline loops: CDR1 GTSNPN, CDR2 SVGIG (reference sequence). V was pared by 1 base and J by 8 bases, with 14 bases between. The CDR3 DNA sequence: TGTGCCTGGAGTGAACAGGGCCCATCCGGCTACACCTTC. Its translation: CAWSEQGPSGYTF.

The V call is TRBV4-3, the J call TRBJ2-7, with D unclear. V was cut by 0 bases and J by 5 bases, with 8 bases left in between. The CDR3 runs to 13 residues. Germline V gives CDR1 LGHNA, CDR2 YSLEER. The CDR3 here is CASSQDGWHEQYF. Here the CDR3 DNA reads TGCGCCAGCAGCCAAGATGGGTGGCACGAGCAGTACTTC.

The CDR3 DNA follows: TGCGCCAGCAGCTTGGGGAAAGGTAGCGGGAAGGATACGCAGTATTTT. Translating gives CASSLGKGSGKDTQYF. The chain carries TRBV5-1 and TRBJ2-3; TRBD2 aligns across 8 bases. CDR3 length equals 16 residues. The V gene end was trimmed by 0 bases and the J gene end by 6 bases; junction bases not matched to a gene: 9. Per germline, CDR1 SGHRS and CDR2 YFSETQ.

This clone was seen a single time. This chain links TRBV2 with TRBJ1-5, with D perhaps TRBD1 (5 bases). This CDR3 spans 14 amino acids. Germline V CDR1 and CDR2: SNHLY, FYNNEI. Trimming took 1 base from V and 6 from J, leaving 10 bases between them. CDR3 nucleotide sequence: TGTGCCAGCAGTGAAGGGCAGGGAGCTCAGCCCCAGCATTTT. Translated: CASSEGQGAQPQHF. The complete variable domain, with remaining parts taken from reference TRBV2 and TRBJ1-5, reads EPEVTQTPSHQVTQMGQEVILRCVPISNHLYFYWYRQILGQKVEFLVSFYNNEISEKSEIFDDQFSVERPDGSNFTLKIRSTKLEDSAMYFCASSEGQGAQPQHFGDGTRLSIL.

The J gene is TRBJ1-4, the V gene TRBV7-9; D gene unclear. Germline V gene data show CDR1 as SEHNR and CDR2 as FQNEAQ (reference sequence). This CDR3 spans 16 amino acids. V was trimmed by 5 bases and J by 9 bases, leaving 22 bases between them. CDR3 sequence: CASSAKEGQQWKKLFF. DNA for the CDR3: TGTGCCAGCAGCGCTAAAGAGGGCCAACAATGGAAAAAACTGTTTTTT.

This chain connects TRBV6-1 to TRBJ1-1; D remains ambiguous. Germline CDR1 reads MNHNS; CDR2 reads SASEGT. Trimming stripped 2 bases from V and 1 base from J, with 8 bases between. CDR3 size: 14 residues. The CDR3 loop is CASSESAANTEAFF. Written as DNA, the CDR3 is TGTGCCAGCAGTGAAAGCGCAGCGAACACTGAAGCTTTCTTT.

The chain has TRBV5-6 and TRBJ2-3, with TRBD2 matching over 8 bases. CDR3 length: 13 residues. Germline CDR1 is SGHDT and CDR2 is YYEEEE. Trimming removed 5 bases from V and 9 bases from J; junction bases left unmatched: 8. This chain's CDR3 is CASRPPGLVTQYF. The DNA of the CDR3 is TGTGCCAGCAGGCCACCGGGACTAGTCACGCAGTATTTT.

The chain employs TRBV2 and TRBJ2-2; 7 bases agree with TRBD2. CDR3 size: 14 residues. Losses at the gene ends were 10 bases for V and 8 bases for J; bases not matched to a gene: 13. Looked up from germline, CDR1 is SNHLY and CDR2 is FYNNEI. The CDR3 bases are TGTGCCATCGGCGGCGGGGGTATGCTGGGGGAGCTGTTTTTT. Translated: CAIGGGGMLGELFF.

The chain carries TRBV25-1 and TRBJ2-1, with D possibly matching TRBD2 (5 bases). V was cut by 7 bases and J by 4 bases, with 14 bases left in between. Germline values: CDR1 MGHDK, CDR2 SYGVNS. This CDR3 has 14 residues. CDR3 in DNA: TGTGCCAGCATTAGGGCGGGTATATACAATGAGCAGTTCTTC. This gives the protein CASIRAGIYNEQFF.

This clone was detected a few times. This chain connects TRBV5-6 to TRBJ1-1, with TRBD1 matching 9 bases. The V gene end was trimmed by 3 bases and the J gene end by 3 bases; junction bases not matched to a gene: 12. This CDR3 is built from 17 residues. CDR1 SGHDT and CDR2 YYEEEE come from the germline V gene. The CDR3 nucleotides read TGTGCCAGCAGCTATGAGACAGGGGGTTTAGGGGACACTGAAGCTTTCTTT. Translation gives CASSYETGGLGDTEAFF.

This chain joins TRBV30 and TRBJ1-1; D is ambiguous. The CDR3 is 14 residues long. Trimming took 2 bases from V and 1 from J, leaving 11 bases between them. Germline assignment: CDR1 GTSNPN and CDR2 SVGIG (reference sequence). CDR3 sequence (DNA): TGTGCCTGGAGTCGGGCAAATGGGAACACTGAAGCTTTCTTT. Protein product: CAWSRANGNTEAFF.

The CDR3 loop reads CASSKGASTYEQYF. Here the CDR3 DNA reads TGTGCCAGCAGCAAAGGCGCCTCGACCTACGAGCAGTACTTC. The gene calls are TRBV7-9 and TRBJ2-7; no clear D. CDR3 length: 14 residues. Germline CDR1 is SEHNR and CDR2 is FQNEAQ (reference sequence). Trimming cost V 5 bases and J 2 bases, with 13 bases left between them.

J is TRBJ1-3 and V is TRBV6-5; D is possibly TRBD1 (6 bases). The CDR3 is 13 amino acids. V was clipped by 4 bases and J by 7 bases, with 11 bases between them. Germline V gene data show CDR1 as MNHEY and CDR2 as SVGAGI. The DNA for the CDR3 is TGTGCCAGCAGTTCCAGGGGAGGTAACACCATATATTTT. Translated, it gives CASSSRGGNTIYF.

The gene calls are TRBV7-6 and TRBJ2-7; 8 positions match TRBD2. CDR1 SGHVS and CDR2 FNYEAQ come from the germline V gene. The CDR3 is 15 residues long. The V gene end was trimmed by 1 base and the J gene end by 4 bases; junction bases not matched to a gene: 6. The DNA of the CDR3 is TGTGCCAGCAGCTTAGGGGGTAGCGGGACATACGAGCAGTACTTC. Encoded protein: CASSLGGSGTYEQYF.

The J gene is TRBJ1-2, the V gene TRBV4-3; no firm D call. The CDR3 sequence is 15 residues long. Germline V gene lookup returns CDR1 LGHNA and CDR2 YSLEER. The V end was cut by 0 bases, the J end by 5 bases, with 13 bases between. CDR3 sequence: CASSQDLAGNYGYTF. The DNA of the CDR3 is TGCGCCAGCAGCCAAGATTTGGCGGGTAATTATGGCTACACCTTC.

The V gene is TRBV9, the J gene TRBJ1-1; 7 bases map to TRBD1. Germline values: CDR1 SGDLS, CDR2 YYNGEE. The length of the CDR3 is 18 residues. The trim removed 0 bases at V and 0 bases at J, leaving 11 bases unmatched. The CDR3 coding sequence is TGTGCCAGCAGCGTAGTCAATCCACCGGGACAGATGAACACTGAAGCTTTCTTT. Translated: CASSVVNPPGQMNTEAFF.

This sequence joins TRBV7-2 and TRBJ1-2; D is undetermined. Germline CDR1 is SGHTA and CDR2 is FQGNSA. Trimming stripped 0 bases from V and 4 bases from J, with 12 bases between. The CDR3 totals 15 residues. Here the CDR3 reads CASSLAGFFSYGYTF. The CDR3 DNA follows: TGTGCCAGCAGCTTAGCTGGGTTCTTCTCCTATGGCTACACCTTC.

The chain carries TRBV9 and TRBJ2-3; 11 nucleotides align to TRBD2. Germline trimming cut 4 bases from V and 2 bases from J; bases unmatched to any gene: 9. The CDR3 spans 17 residues. Looked up from germline, CDR1 is SGDLS and CDR2 is YYNGEE. The CDR3 DNA follows: TGTGCCAGCAGCCCCCGACTAGCGGGATCTATCACAGATACGCAGTATTTT. Its translation: CASSPRLAGSITDTQYF.

The rearrangement links TRBV5-4 to TRBJ2-2; TRBD1 agrees at 8 bases. CDR1 and CDR2 from the germline V gene are SGHNT and YYREEE (reference sequence). The CDR3 length is 15 residues. V was clipped by 4 bases and J by 4 bases; unmatched bases: 6. The CDR3 region is CASSPQQGGTGELFF. The CDR3 DNA reads TGTGCCAGCAGCCCCCAACAGGGGGGCACCGGGGAGCTGTTTTTT.